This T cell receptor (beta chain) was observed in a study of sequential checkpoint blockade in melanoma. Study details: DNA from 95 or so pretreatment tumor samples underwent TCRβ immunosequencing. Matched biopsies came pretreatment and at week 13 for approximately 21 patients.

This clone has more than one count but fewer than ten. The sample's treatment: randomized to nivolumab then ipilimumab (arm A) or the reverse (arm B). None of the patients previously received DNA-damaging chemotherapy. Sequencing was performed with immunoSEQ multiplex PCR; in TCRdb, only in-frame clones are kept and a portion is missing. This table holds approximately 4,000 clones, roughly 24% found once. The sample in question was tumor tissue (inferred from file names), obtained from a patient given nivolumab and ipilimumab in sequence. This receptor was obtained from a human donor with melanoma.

Here the CDR3 reads CASNEGQGYSQYF. DNA of the CDR3: TGCGCCAGCAACGAGGGACAGGGCTATTCCCAGTACTTC. The chain couples TRBV4-1 to TRBJ2-5; 9 nucleotides line up with TRBD1. Germline V gene lookup returns CDR1 MGHRA and CDR2 YSYEKL. The V and J ends lost 7 bases and 9 bases, in that order; junction bases with no gene match: 9. The CDR3 totals 13 residues.